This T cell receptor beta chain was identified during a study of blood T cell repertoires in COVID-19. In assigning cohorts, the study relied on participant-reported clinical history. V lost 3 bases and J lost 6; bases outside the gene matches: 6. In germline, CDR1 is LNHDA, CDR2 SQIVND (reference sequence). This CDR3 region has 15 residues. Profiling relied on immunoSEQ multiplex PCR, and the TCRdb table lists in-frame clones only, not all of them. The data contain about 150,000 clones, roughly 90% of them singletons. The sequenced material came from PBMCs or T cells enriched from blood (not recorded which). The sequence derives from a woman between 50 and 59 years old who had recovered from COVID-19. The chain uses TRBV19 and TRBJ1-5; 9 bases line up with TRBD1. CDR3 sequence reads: CASSIRDRETQPQHF. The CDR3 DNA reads TGTGCCAGTAGTATCCGGGACAGGGAAACTCAGCCCCAGCATTTT.